The 10 T cell receptor beta chains reported below all come from one sample, sequenced in a study of shared clonotypes between healthy human individuals. Generated by immunoSEQ multiplex PCR, the TCRdb table keeps only in-frame clones and is missing some. The sample holds about 470,000 clones; more than 75% are singletons and the top ten take about 13%. Material: PBMCs. The receptors were sampled from a woman in her forties in good health. Some clones in this sample may be carry-over from other donors' samples.

This clone was observed a single time. V and J are TRBV5-1 and TRBJ2-5; TRBD2 agrees at 8 bases. The V and J ends lost 2 bases and 2 bases, in that order; junction bases with no gene match: 5. Germline V gene lookup returns CDR1 SGHRS and CDR2 YFSETQ. This CDR3 is 15 amino acids long. CDR3 DNA sequence: TGCGCCAGCAGCTTTGGGACTAGGATACAAGAGACCCAGTACTTC. As protein: CASSFGTRIQETQYF.

The chain couples TRBV28 to TRBJ1-2; D is undetermined. This CDR3 comprises 15 residues. Germline CDR1 is MDHEN and CDR2 is SYDVKM. Trimming removed 2 bases from V and 1 base from J, with 11 bases in between. As DNA, the CDR3 is TGTGCCAGCAGTTTAGGCCAGTCGTATAACTATGGCTACACCTTC. Translated, it gives CASSLGQSYNYGYTF.

J is TRBJ1-4 and V is TRBV4-3; 10 positions agree with TRBD1. J was trimmed by 7 bases and V by 4 bases; bases with no gene match: 3. The germline V gene encodes CDR1 LGHNA and CDR2 YSLEER. The CDR3 is 14 residues long. The DNA for the CDR3 is TGCGCCAGCAGCCCGGGACAGGGGATTGAAAAACTGTTTTTT. It codes for CASSPGQGIEKLFF.

This clone has a handful of counts. The V call is TRBV28, the J call TRBJ1-1, with 9 bases that match TRBD1. Trimming took 5 bases from V and 3 from J; bases not matched to a gene: 7. The germline gives CDR1 MDHEN, CDR2 SYDVKM. The CDR3 is 15 amino acids. The CDR3 loop reads CASSLQGAGDTEAFF. CDR3 sequence (DNA): TGTGCCAGCAGTCTACAGGGGGCGGGGGACACTGAAGCTTTCTTT.

This clone was seen only once. The V call is TRBV7-6, the J call TRBJ1-3; D is unresolved. V shed 1 base and J shed 3 bases, with 10 bases lying between them. This CDR3 is 15 amino acids long. The V gene's germline CDR1 is SGHVS and CDR2 FNYEAQ. The CDR3: CASSLGSGVGNTIYF. The CDR3 bases are TGTGCCAGCAGCTTAGGCTCCGGAGTTGGAAACACCATATATTTT. Looking up the rest from reference TRBV7-6 and TRBJ1-3 gives the full variable domain: GAGVSQSPRYKVTKRGQDVALRCDPISGHVSLYWYRQALGQGPEFLTYFNYEAQQDKSGLPNDRFSAERPEGSISTLTIQRTEQRDSAMYRCASSLGSGVGNTIYFGEGSWLTVV.

The genes are TRBV7-8 and TRBJ2-1; TRBD1 matches at 7 bases. Trimming at V came to 3 bases and at J to 5 bases, leaving 7 bases not matched to a gene. The CDR3 covers 15 residues. Germline V lookup: CDR1 SGHVS, CDR2 FQNEAQ. The CDR3 reads CASSLPRQGHNEQFF. DNA for the CDR3: TGTGCCAGCAGCTTGCCGAGACAGGGACACAATGAGCAGTTCTTC.

V gene TRBV28 combines with J gene TRBJ2-7; 12 bases map to TRBD2. V trimming: 2 bases; J trimming: 3 bases; junction bases outside the gene matches: 5. Germline assignment: CDR1 MDHEN and CDR2 SYDVKM. This CDR3 spans 16 amino acids. This CDR3 reads CASSLQTSGRGYEQYF. The CDR3, as DNA: TGTGCCAGCAGTTTACAGACTAGCGGGAGAGGCTACGAGCAGTACTTC.

The chain combines TRBV19 with TRBJ2-1; the D gene is possibly TRBD2 (6 bases). V lost 2 bases, J lost 4 bases, and 12 bases lay in between. Germline V gene data show CDR1 as LNHDA and CDR2 as SQIVND (reference sequence). This CDR3 spans 15 amino acids. The CDR3 protein is CASSISAEGYNEQFF. CDR3 DNA: TGTGCCAGTAGTATATCAGCGGAGGGGTACAATGAGCAGTTCTTC.

Comments on this clone: This could be a read error, since a much larger clone is one nucleotide away. Additional DNA sequences in this sample encode the identical CDR3. V is TRBV2 and J is TRBJ2-7; D call uncertain. Germline CDR1 SNHLY, CDR2 FYNNEI. V lost 5 bases and J lost 3, with 5 bases in between. The CDR3 covers 11 residues. The CDR3 DNA reads as TGTGCCAGCAGTCCCTACTACGAGCAGTACTTC. Translating it yields CASSPYYEQYF.

This clone was detected once. The genes are TRBV5-1 and TRBJ2-1; D gene ambiguous. Trimming took 0 bases from V and 10 from J, leaving 5 bases between them. This CDR3 has 11 amino acids. In germline, CDR1 is SGHRS, CDR2 YFSETQ. This CDR3 is CASSLVAEQFF. The CDR3 bases are TGCGCCAGCAGCTTGGTAGCCGAGCAGTTCTTC.